The T cell receptor beta chain described here comes from a study of shared T cell receptors in the human thymus. TCRdb's copy holds only in-frame clones and misses some; the assay was immunoSEQ multiplex PCR. The profile shows more than 550,000 clones, roughly 88% of them singletons. CDR1 and CDR2 (germline): SGHAT, FQNNGV. V was trimmed by 0 bases and J by 7 bases, leaving 6 bases between them. The CDR3 length is 12 residues. Separately, the same data were catalogued under a study of human thymus T cells. As reported in that work: Healthy Finnish infants undergoing corrective surgery for congenital heart defects were the donors. Thymic resections from corrective heart surgery supplied the tissue. In thymic and blood repertoires alike, V and J usage looked biased. Highly overlapping thymic repertoires in unrelated individuals were reported by related research.

This TCR came from a girl in the first two years of life with a congenital heart defect. This sequence joins TRBV11-2 and TRBJ1-2, with D possibly TRBD1 on 5 matching bases. Sequencing input: thymocytes. This CDR3 reads CASSLDRVGYTF. CDR3 coding DNA: TGTGCCAGCAGCTTAGACAGGGTTGGCTACACCTTC. Full variable domain (outside the CDR3, taken from reference TRBV11-2 and TRBJ1-2): EAGVAQSPRYKIIEKRQSVAFWCNPISGHATLYWYQQILGQGPKLLIQFQNNGVVDDSQLPKDRFSAERLKGVDSTLKIQPAKLEDSAVYLCASSLDRVGYTFGSGTRLTVV.